Presented here are 2 T cell receptor beta chains from one specimen sequenced in a study of control samples from healthy donors and cancer patients. TCRdb's table, derived via immunoSEQ multiplex PCR, lists solely in-frame clones and lacks some. The sample consists of 400,000 to 450,000 clones, approximately 90% of them appearing once. Sample: PBMCs. The receptors originated from a man in his forties or fifties with head and neck cancer.

In DNA form, the CDR3 reads TGTGCCAGCAGCCAGGGACAAATCTCTGGAAACACCATATATTTT. This codes for CASSQGQISGNTIYF. The J gene is TRBJ1-3, the V gene TRBV3-1 (or the pseudogene TRBV3-2); D is perhaps TRBD1 (6 bases). In germline, CDR1 is LGHDT, CDR2 YNNKEL (reference sequence). There are 15 residues in the CDR3. Trimming removed 3 bases at V and 0 bases at J, with 9 bases between.

This clone was picked up one time. V gene TRBV30 combines with J gene TRBJ1-2; TRBD1 aligns across 9 bases. After removal of 1 base from V and 14 bases from J, the junction contained 5 bases not matched to a gene. CDR3 length: 11 amino acids. Germline CDR1 and CDR2: GTSNPN and SVGIG (reference sequence). Written as DNA, the CDR3 is TGTGCCTGGAGTGGGACAGGGGCCTTTACCTTC. Its protein is CAWSGTGAFTF.